This T cell receptor beta chain was retrieved from a study of cytomegalovirus exposure and HLA in healthy donors. Whole-study findings and limits: The authors later linked a missense DCLRE1C variant to TCR beta V- and J-gene trimming. On later analysis, the bulk of CMV-associated TCR beta chains appeared to be HLA-restricted. Earlier analysis looked at TCR beta V segments, and most were productive about 90% or about 30% of the time. Among TCR beta chains, those listed as cytomegalovirus-associated numbered fewer than 200.

With respect to this clone: Its antigen is not identified.

This PCR relied on a set of 60 Vbeta primers and 13 Jbeta primers. Profiled with immunoSEQ multiplex PCR; TCRdb holds only in-frame clones, not every one. The table records over 95,000 clones, under 85% of them present only once. The receptor was isolated from a man between 40 and 49 years old in good health and CMV-seropositive. Input material: PBMCs.

The CDR3 sequence is CASSKLTVNTEAFF. The CDR3 DNA is TGTGCCAGCAGCAAGCTGACAGTGAACACTGAAGCTTTCTTT. The V gene is TRBV7-2, the J gene TRBJ1-1; D is perhaps TRBD1 (5 bases). Trimming removed 5 bases from V and 0 bases from J, with 10 bases in between. Germline V CDR1 and CDR2: SGHTA, FQGNSA. This CDR3 is 14 amino acids long.